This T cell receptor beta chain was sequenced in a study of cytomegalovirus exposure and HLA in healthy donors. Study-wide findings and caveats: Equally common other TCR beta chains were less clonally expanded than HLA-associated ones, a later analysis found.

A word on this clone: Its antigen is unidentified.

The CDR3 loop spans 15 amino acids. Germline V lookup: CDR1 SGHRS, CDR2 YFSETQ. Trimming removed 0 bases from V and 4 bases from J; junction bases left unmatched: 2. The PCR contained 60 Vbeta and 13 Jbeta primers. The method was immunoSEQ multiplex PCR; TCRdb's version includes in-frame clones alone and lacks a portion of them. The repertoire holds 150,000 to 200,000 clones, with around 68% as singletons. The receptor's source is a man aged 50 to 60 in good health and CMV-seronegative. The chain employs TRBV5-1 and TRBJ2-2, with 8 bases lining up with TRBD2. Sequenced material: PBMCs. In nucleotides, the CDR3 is TGCGCCAGCAGCTTGGGCCTAGCGGGCACCGGGGAGCTGTTTTTT. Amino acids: CASSLGLAGTGELFF.